The 29 T cell receptor beta chains reported below all come from one sample, sequenced in a study of glioma-infiltrating T cells. Amplification of TCR alpha and beta CDR3 regions from RNA used iRepertoire nested multiplex PCR. One entry per CDR3 protein, called by TCRdb with MiXCR from the multiplex PCR reads. The table includes 20,000 to 25,000 distinct CDR3 sequences, 20% to 25% detected once. The specimen sequenced was glioma tissue, nonneoplastic brain tissue, or PBMCs (not recorded which). These receptors all stem from a human donor with low-grade glioma or glioblastoma, undergoing nonglioma brain surgery, or in good health (not recorded which).

The chain couples TRBV20-1 to TRBJ2-1, with a weak D call TRBD1 (6 bases). Germline lookup yields CDR1 DFQATT and CDR2 SNEGSKA (reference sequence). With 4 bases removed from V and 13 bases from J, the gap between germline ends came to 23 bases. The length of the CDR3 is 14 residues. The CDR3 DNA reads TGCAGTGCTAATGTGGGGGCCAACTTAGGGACACAGTTCTTC. This translates into CSANVGANLGTQFF.

Points on this clonotype: Being one base from a much bigger clone, this may be a read error. The V call is TRBV4-1, the J call TRBJ2-7; D possibly matches TRBD1 or TRBD2 (5 bases each). Trimming took off 6 bases at V and 2 bases at J, with 14 bases between the two ends. Germline CDR1 MGHRA, CDR2 YSYEKL. The CDR3 is made up of 14 amino acids. The CDR3 coding sequence is TGCGCCAGCAGACAGGAGGCTGGGACCTACGAGCAGTACTTC. Protein: CASRQEAGTYEQYF.

Details on this clonotype: A read error may explain this, as a much larger clone is one base away. The chain joins TRBV20-1 to TRBJ2-5; possibly TRBD2 for D (5 bases). This CDR3 is built from 10 residues. In germline, CDR1 is DFQATT, CDR2 SNEGSKA (reference sequence). Trimming shortened V by 5 bases and J by 7 bases, and 8 bases separated the two germline ends. The CDR3 region is CSAYRGTQYF. CDR3 coding DNA: TGCAGTGCTTACCGGGGGACCCAGTACTTC.

This clonotype was observed a handful of times. This rearrangement joins TRBV7-2 to TRBJ2-5, with 13 nucleotides matching TRBD2. Germline CDR1 is SGHTA and CDR2 is FQGNSA. There are 17 residues in the CDR3. Germline trimming cut 1 base from V and 2 bases from J; bases unmatched to any gene: 4. The CDR3 coding sequence is TGTGCCAGCAGCTTAGGCCCGACTAGCGGGGGGCAAGAGACCCAGTACTTC. Translation gives CASSLGPTSGGQETQYF.

This clonotype is medium-sized by share. The genes are TRBV6-6 and TRBJ2-7; D gene ambiguous. Germline CDR1 and CDR2: MNHNY and SVGAGI (reference sequence). This CDR3 has 14 amino acids. Between the trimmed V and J ends, which lost 0 bases and 0 bases, there was a span of 6 bases. CDR3 protein: CASSYSRSSYEQYF. The DNA of the CDR3 is TGTGCCAGCAGTTACTCTAGGAGCTCCTACGAGCAGTACTTC.

This clonotype was recorded many times. This chain links TRBV27 with TRBJ2-3; 10 nucleotides align to TRBD2. Trimming took 5 bases from V and 4 from J; bases not matched to a gene: 6. Germline CDR1 is MNHEY and CDR2 is SMNVEV (reference sequence). The CDR3 has 15 amino acids. For the CDR3, the DNA is TGTGCCAGCAGTAAACTAGCGGGGATCGCAGATACGCAGTATTTT. It encodes CASSKLAGIADTQYF.

This clonotype was seen just once. The CDR3 protein is CASSFNQLRINEQYF. CDR3 in DNA: TGTGCCAGCAGTTTTAACCAGCTGAGGATCAACGAGCAGTACTTC. The chain couples TRBV6-6 to TRBJ2-7; D ambiguous. The germline gives CDR1 MNHNY, CDR2 SVGAGI (reference sequence). V was trimmed by 4 bases and J by 5 bases, leaving 18 bases between them. The CDR3 spans 15 residues.

This clonotype is medium-sized (0.01 to 0.1%) within its sample. The chain joins TRBV6-6 to TRBJ1-1; 7 nucleotides line up with TRBD1. Germline V gene sequence: CDR1 MNHNY, CDR2 SVGAGI (reference sequence). This CDR3 spans 16 amino acids. V dropped 2 bases and J dropped 0; count of bases not matched to a gene: 6. CDR3 loop: CASSYRGQPMNTEAFF. DNA of the CDR3: TGTGCCAGCAGTTACCGGGGACAGCCCATGAACACTGAAGCTTTCTTT.

The chain joins TRBV5-4 to TRBJ2-5, with TRBD2 matching 7 bases. The CDR3 loop spans 15 amino acids. Germline CDR1 and CDR2: SGHNT and YYREEE (reference sequence). Germline trimming cut 4 bases from V and 0 bases from J; bases unmatched to any gene: 6. The CDR3 sequence: CASSLERGYQETQYF. The CDR3, as DNA: TGTGCCAGCAGCCTCGAGCGGGGATACCAAGAGACCCAGTACTTC.

Turning to this clonotype: A much larger clone differs from this one at a single base, so this may be a read error. No conserved phenylalanine or tryptophan is present at the end of the CDR3, so a read error is the likely explanation. The J gene is TRBJ2-3, the V gene TRBV12-3 or TRBV12-4; the D call may be TRBD1 or TRBD2 (5 bases each). Trimming left V 0 bases short and J 1 base short, with 5 bases between. The CDR3 consists of 14 residues. CDR3 residues: CASSLAGGTDTQYS. For the CDR3, the DNA is TGTGCCAGCAGTTTAGCGGGGGGCACAGATACGCAGTATTCT.

This clonotype is termed medium-sized. The V and J genes are TRBV6-1 and TRBJ2-1; D is unclear. The CDR3 contains 12 residues. Germline V gives CDR1 MNHNS, CDR2 SASEGT. V dropped 5 bases and J dropped 5 bases, with 7 bases sitting between them. The CDR3 region is CASSKQNNEQFF. CDR3 sequence (DNA): TGTGCCAGCAGTAAGCAAAACAATGAGCAGTTCTTC.

This clonotype was seen many times. J is TRBJ2-1 and V is TRBV6-1; D is perhaps TRBD2 (5 bases). Trimming took 8 bases from V and 2 from J, leaving 7 bases between them. From germline, CDR1 is MNHNS and CDR2 SASEGT. The CDR3 totals 12 residues. DNA for the CDR3: TGTGCCAGCTCAGCGGCCTACAATGAGCAGTTCTTC. It translates to CASSAAYNEQFF.

This clonotype has at least ten counts. This chain joins TRBV4-3 and TRBJ1-1; possible D gene TRBD1, 5 bases. The CDR3 has 17 residues. CDR1 and CDR2 (germline): LGHNA, YSLEER. The V end was cut by 0 bases, the J end by 2 bases, with 16 bases between. In DNA form, the CDR3 reads TGCGCCAGCAGCCAAGATAGGGGTTGGGCCTCCAACACTGAAGCTTTCTTT. It yields the protein CASSQDRGWASNTEAFF.

The genes are TRBV4-2 and TRBJ2-3, with D hard to call. The germline gives CDR1 LGHNA, CDR2 YNFKEQ. This CDR3 contains 15 residues. V was shortened by 1 base and J by 1 base, with 9 bases between the two germline ends. The CDR3 nucleotides read TGTGCCAGCAGCCAAGCCACCCCAGGCACAGATACGCAGTATTTT. This encodes CASSQATPGTDTQYF.

This chain links TRBV3-1 with TRBJ2-1; 8 nucleotides match TRBD2. The CDR3 runs to 15 residues. Germline CDR1 reads LGHDT; CDR2 reads YNNKEL (reference sequence). V shed 2 bases, J shed 5 bases, and the junction held 5 bases outside the gene matches. CDR3 nucleotides: TGTGCCAGCAGCCAACCCGGGGGGGAGGACAATGAGCAGTTCTTC. It yields the protein CASSQPGGEDNEQFF.

This clonotype was picked up many times. The rearrangement links TRBV20-1 to TRBJ2-5; 9 bases are a match to TRBD2. CDR3 size: 14 residues. Germline V gene sequence: CDR1 DFQATT, CDR2 SNEGSKA (reference sequence). V shed 2 bases and J 4 bases; nucleotides not matched to a gene: 5. CDR3: CSARRAGGRETQYF. In nucleotides, the CDR3 is TGCAGTGCTAGACGAGCGGGGGGCAGAGAGACCCAGTACTTC.

V is TRBV19 and J is TRBJ2-7; 11 bases fit TRBD1. From germline, CDR1 is LNHDA and CDR2 SQIVND (reference sequence). This CDR3 is 16 amino acids long. Trimming removed 5 bases from V and 2 bases from J; junction bases left unmatched: 8. The CDR3: CASSHRDRGSPYEQYF. As DNA, the CDR3 is TGTGCCAGTAGTCACCGGGACAGGGGGTCCCCCTACGAGCAGTACTTC. The full variable domain, its missing parts supplied by reference TRBV19 and TRBJ2-7, is DGGITQSPKYLFRKEGQNVTLSCEQNLNHDAMYWYRQDPGQGLRLIYYSQIVNDFQKGDIAEGYSVSREKKESFPLTVTSAQKNPTAFYLCASSHRDRGSPYEQYFGPGTRLTVT.

The chain recombines TRBV12-3 or TRBV12-4 with TRBJ1-1; unclear D gene. V lost 5 bases, J lost 3 bases, and 13 bases lay in between. CDR3 length: 14 residues. The CDR3 nucleotides are TGTGCCAGCAGTCGCCACACAGACTACACTGAAGCTTTCTTT. Protein: CASSRHTDYTEAFF.

With respect to this clonotype: The germline gene is not matched at one end of the junction; a read error may be the cause. The chain is built from TRBV7-9 and TRBJ1-6, with 7 bases lining up with TRBD1. CDR3 length: 14 amino acids. The germline CDR1 and CDR2 sequences are SEHNR and FQNEAQ (reference sequence). Here the CDR3 reads CARSLGQSNSPLHF. DNA of the CDR3: TGTGCCCGCAGCTTGGGACAGTCCAATTCACCCCTCCACTTT.

About this clonotype itself: As the CDR3 is not closed by the conserved phenylalanine or tryptophan, this likely results from a read error. This chain links TRBV28 with TRBJ1-2, with unresolved D. The CDR3 is 11 amino acids. The V gene's germline CDR1 is MDHEN and CDR2 SYDVKM. CDR3 nucleotide sequence: TGTGCTAGCAGTTCCAACTATGGCTACACCTTA. This gives the protein CASSSNYGYTL.

This clonotype came up many times. The chain is built from TRBV7-3 and TRBJ1-2; D uncertain. V gave up 0 bases and J gave up 8 bases, with 13 bases separating them. CDR3 size: 14 residues. Germline lookup yields CDR1 SGHTA and CDR2 FQGTGA. As DNA, the CDR3 is TGTGCCAGCAGCTTAACCGGAGGTCTGGAGGGCTACACCTTC. Residues: CASSLTGGLEGYTF.

Comments on this clonotype: An end of the junction differs from the germline gene, which may be a read error. The genes are TRBV7-2 and TRBJ2-5; 14 bases are shared with TRBD2. The CDR3 is 16 residues long. Germline CDR1 and CDR2: SGHTA and FQGNSA. The CDR3 DNA reads TGTGCCCGCAGCCCGACTAGCGGGGGGGCCGGTGAGACCCAGTACTTC. Protein sequence: CARSPTSGGAGETQYF.

The chain recombines TRBV20-1 with TRBJ2-2; 15 bases are a match to TRBD2. V gave up 0 bases and J gave up 3 bases; unmatched junction bases: 5. CDR1 is DFQATT, CDR2 SNEGSKA, per germline (reference sequence). The CDR3 runs 18 residues. The CDR3: CSARDGTSGGTYTGELFF. DNA for the CDR3: TGCAGTGCTAGAGACGGGACTAGCGGGGGGACCTACACCGGGGAGCTGTTTTTT.

This clonotype was recorded at least ten times. This rearrangement joins TRBV2 to TRBJ1-1; 12 bases fit TRBD1. CDR1 SNHLY and CDR2 FYNNEI come from the germline V gene. The length of the CDR3 is 17 residues. V trimming: 5 bases; J trimming: 4 bases; junction bases outside the gene matches: 11. The CDR3 loop reads CASSLGQGAGVGTEAFF. DNA for the CDR3: TGTGCCAGCAGTCTGGGACAGGGGGCGGGGGTTGGCACTGAAGCTTTCTTT.

The gene calls are TRBV12-3 or TRBV12-4 and TRBJ2-7; D possibly uses TRBD1 or TRBD2 (6 bases each). This CDR3 is built from 12 residues. Trimming cost V 7 bases and J 5 bases, with 12 bases left between them. The CDR3 is CASKGGADEQYF. The DNA for the CDR3 is TGTGCCAGCAAGGGGGGTGCAGACGAGCAGTACTTC.

This clonotype was detected only a few times. The gene calls are TRBV24-1 and TRBJ2-3; TRBD1 matches at 9 bases. Germline lookup yields CDR1 KGHDR and CDR2 SFDVKD. J lost 3 bases, V lost 1 base, and 4 bases had no gene match. CDR3 size: 16 residues. The CDR3 reads CATSDFTGGATDTQYF. The CDR3 bases are TGTGCCACCAGTGATTTTACAGGGGGCGCGACAGATACGCAGTATTTT.

This clonotype has a handful of counts. The V gene is TRBV9, the J gene TRBJ2-7; the D is unclear. The CDR3 covers 14 residues. The ends were cut back, 0 bases at V and 2 bases at J, with 9 bases in the middle. The germline V gene has CDR1 SGDLS and CDR2 YYNGEE. This chain's CDR3 is CASSVEGNPYEQYF. The CDR3 DNA reads TGTGCCAGCAGCGTAGAGGGAAACCCCTACGAGCAGTACTTC.

The J gene is TRBJ2-7, the V gene TRBV12-3 or TRBV12-4, with 12 bases aligning to TRBD1. This CDR3 comprises 15 residues. The V gene end was trimmed by 6 bases and the J gene end by 6 bases; junction bases not matched to a gene: 9. The chain's CDR3 is CASSSSGQGAGEQYF. In nucleotides, the CDR3 is TGTGCCAGCAGCTCCTCGGGACAGGGGGCGGGCGAGCAGTACTTC.

V gene TRBV10-3 combines with J gene TRBJ1-2, with D possibly being TRBD1 (6 bases). CDR1 and CDR2 from the germline V gene are ENHRY and SYGVKD. This CDR3 comprises 14 residues. With 6 bases removed from V and 8 bases from J, the gap between germline ends came to 19 bases. DNA of the CDR3: TGTGCCATCAGCGGTGTAACAGGGATGAGGGGCTACACCTTC. Translating gives CAISGVTGMRGYTF.